The next 24 T cell receptor beta chains were all read from a single sample in a study of blood T cell repertoires in COVID-19. Produced via immunoSEQ multiplex PCR; TCRdb's table is partial and in-frame only. Here the sample spans about 270,000 clones, around 89% being singletons. The specimen sequenced was PBMCs or T cells enriched from blood (not recorded which). The receptor source for this set is a woman aged 18-29 years who had recovered from COVID-19.

The rearrangement joins TRBV5-5 to TRBJ1-5; TRBD1 matches 8 bases. With V trimmed by 2 bases and J by 7 bases, 2 bases remained unmatched. The germline V gene has CDR1 SGHKS and CDR2 YYEKEE (reference sequence). This CDR3 has 13 amino acids. The CDR3 is CASSFTGGQPQHF. The CDR3 nucleotides read TGTGCCAGCAGCTTTACAGGGGGGCAGCCCCAGCATTTT.

V is TRBV5-4 and J is TRBJ1-4; D may be TRBD1 (6 bases). The CDR3 is 15 amino acids. Trimming stripped 0 bases from V and 2 bases from J, with 8 bases between. Germline V gives CDR1 SGHNT, CDR2 YYREEE (reference sequence). The CDR3 coding sequence is TGTGCCAGCAGCTTGGTGGGGGCGACTAATGAAAAACTGTTTTTT. This gives the protein CASSLVGATNEKLFF.

V usage is TRBV7-9 and J usage is TRBJ1-1, with D tentatively TRBD1 (5 bases). The CDR3 consists of 15 residues. The V gene lost 5 bases and the J gene lost 5 bases, with 18 bases spanning the gap. Germline-derived CDR1 and CDR2 are SEHNR and FQNEAQ (reference sequence). The CDR3 here is CASSLGAAPGTEAFF. The CDR3 region has the DNA TGTGCCAGCAGCCTAGGGGCCGCGCCGGGGACTGAAGCTTTCTTT. Looking up the rest from reference TRBV7-9 and TRBJ1-1 gives the full variable domain: DTGVSQNPRHKITKRGQNVTFRCDPISEHNRLYWYRQTLGQGPEFLTYFQNEAQLEKSRLLSDRFSAERPKGSFSTLEIQRTEQGDSAMYLCASSLGAAPGTEAFFGQGTRLTVV.

This clone showed up just a few times. This sequence joins TRBV18 and TRBJ1-2; 8 nucleotides agree with TRBD1. In germline, CDR1 is KGHSH, CDR2 LQKENI. CDR3 length: 15 residues. Trimming took 2 bases from V and 3 from J; bases not matched to a gene: 5. Here the CDR3 DNA reads TGTGCCAGCTCACCATCGGCAGGGGGCGACTATGGCTACACCTTC. Translation gives CASSPSAGGDYGYTF.

CDR3 region: CASSVASGQENSPLHF. CDR3 DNA: TGTGCCAGCAGCGTAGCAAGCGGGCAGGAAAATTCACCCCTCCACTTT. This sequence joins TRBV9 and TRBJ1-6; D not certain. This CDR3 is built from 16 residues. The germline V and J ends were trimmed by 0 bases and 7 bases, with 14 bases remaining between them. Germline V gene sequence: CDR1 SGDLS, CDR2 YYNGEE.

CDR3 sequence reads: CASSQDTRAASYEQYF. DNA for the CDR3: TGTGCCAGCAGCCAAGATACCAGGGCAGCGTCTTACGAGCAGTACTTC. J is TRBJ2-7 and V is TRBV14; a weak D match, TRBD1 (5 bases). The germline V gene has CDR1 SGHDN and CDR2 FVKESK. This CDR3 has 16 residues. V was shortened by 0 bases and J by 4 bases, with 16 bases between the two germline ends. The whole variable domain, remainder taken from reference TRBV14 and TRBJ2-7, is EAGVTQFPSHSVIEKGQTVTLRCDPISGHDNLYWYRRVMGKEIKFLLHFVKESKQDESGMPNNRFLAERTGGTYSTLKVQPAELEDSGVYFCASSQDTRAASYEQYFGPGTRLTVT.

The V call is TRBV19, the J call TRBJ2-2; TRBD2 agrees at 14 bases. Germline V gene data show CDR1 as LNHDA and CDR2 as SQIVND (reference sequence). This CDR3 has 19 residues. V lost 5 bases and J lost 4; bases outside the gene matches: 12. The CDR3 loop reads CASSFDPGTSGGATGELFF. For the CDR3, the DNA is TGTGCCAGTAGTTTCGACCCCGGGACTAGCGGGGGAGCCACCGGGGAGCTGTTTTTT.

This sequence joins TRBV4-1 and TRBJ1-1; D ambiguous. This CDR3 is 16 amino acids long. Looked up from germline, CDR1 is MGHRA and CDR2 is YSYEKL. Trimming removed 3 bases at V and 0 bases at J, with 14 bases between. This CDR3 is CASSHGDLRMNTEAFF. As DNA, the CDR3 is TGCGCCAGCAGCCACGGGGATCTACGGATGAACACTGAAGCTTTCTTT.

This clone was observed once. The chain has TRBV10-2 and TRBJ2-5, with 10 bases identical to TRBD2. The V gene end was trimmed by 5 bases and the J gene end by 2 bases; junction bases not matched to a gene: 2. The germline CDR1 and CDR2 sequences are WSHSY and SAAADI. The CDR3 has 14 residues. CDR3 coding DNA: TGCGCCAGCAGTTGGACTAGCGGACAAGAGACCCAGTACTTC. It yields the protein CASSWTSGQETQYF.

The chain employs TRBV25-1 and TRBJ1-2, with TRBD1 matching over 7 bases. The ends lost 4 bases at V and 5 bases at J; junction bases unmatched: 19. CDR1 and CDR2 from the germline V gene are MGHDK and SYGVNS. The length of the CDR3 is 18 residues. The CDR3 loop is CASSGYKGGGGGGYGYTF. As DNA, the CDR3 is TGTGCCAGCAGTGGCTATAAAGGAGGAGGGGGCGGAGGGTATGGCTACACCTTC.

The rearrangement links TRBV15 to TRBJ2-4; D may be TRBD1 (7 bases). Germline V CDR1 and CDR2: LNHNV, YYDKDF (reference sequence). V shed 0 bases and J shed 9 bases, with 15 bases lying between them. The CDR3 covers 15 residues. The CDR3 loop is CATSRDQGGGGIQYF. The DNA of the CDR3 is TGTGCCACCAGCAGAGATCAGGGGGGAGGTGGCATTCAGTACTTC.

The gene calls are TRBV6-6 and TRBJ2-7; no firm D call. The V end lost 7 bases, the J end lost 5 bases, and 21 bases lay between the germline ends. CDR1 and CDR2 (germline): MNHNY, SVGAGI (reference sequence). The CDR3 totals 15 residues. The CDR3: CASIPSLARVHEQYF. In nucleotides, the CDR3 is TGTGCCAGCATTCCCAGTCTTGCCCGGGTGCACGAGCAGTACTTC.

This clone was recorded once. V is TRBV30 and J is TRBJ1-1; 7 nucleotides agree with TRBD1. After removal of 3 bases from V and 6 bases from J, the junction contained 1 base not matched to a gene. CDR1 is GTSNPN and CDR2 is SVGIG in the germline V gene (reference sequence). This CDR3 is built from 11 residues. This chain's CDR3 is CAWRGTAEAFF. The CDR3 DNA is TGTGCCTGGAGAGGGACAGCTGAAGCTTTCTTT.

J is TRBJ2-3 and V is TRBV5-1, with 13 bases matching TRBD2. The CDR3 has 19 amino acids. Germline V gene data show CDR1 as SGHRS and CDR2 as YFSETQ. V trimming: 0 bases; J trimming: 1 base; junction bases outside the gene matches: 8. CDR3 amino acids: CASSLEGTSGIGGTDTQYF. CDR3 sequence (DNA): TGCGCCAGCAGCTTGGAAGGGACTAGCGGGATTGGGGGCACAGATACGCAGTATTTT.

CDR3 bases: TGTGCCAGCAGCCTCCTCGCGGGGGACACAGATACGCAGTATTTT. This encodes CASSLLAGDTDTQYF. The rearrangement uses TRBV7-9 and TRBJ2-3; 7 nucleotides match TRBD2. Per the germline V gene, CDR1 is SEHNR and CDR2 is FQNEAQ (reference sequence). V dropped 5 bases and J dropped 2; count of bases not matched to a gene: 7. This CDR3 contains 15 residues.

This clone was picked up a small number of times. V and J are TRBV3-1 (or the pseudogene TRBV3-2) and TRBJ1-4; D is perhaps TRBD1 (6 bases). The CDR3 runs to 16 residues. CDR1 LGHDT and CDR2 YNNKEL come from the germline V gene (reference sequence). Trimming stripped 3 bases from V and 12 bases from J, with 23 bases between. The CDR3 loop is CASSHIFSDRLGELFF. The DNA of the CDR3 is TGTGCCAGCAGCCACATCTTCTCTGACAGGTTGGGAGAACTGTTTTTT.

The chain has TRBV7-9 and TRBJ2-1; D call uncertain. Trimming stripped 4 bases from V and 3 bases from J, with 13 bases between. The CDR3 covers 15 residues. Looked up from germline, CDR1 is SEHNR and CDR2 is FQNEAQ (reference sequence). This CDR3 is CASSSQVGDYNEQFF. CDR3 nucleotide sequence: TGTGCCAGCAGCTCTCAGGTTGGCGACTACAATGAGCAGTTCTTC.

The J gene is TRBJ1-1, the V gene TRBV5-1, with 7 bases fitting TRBD1. The CDR3 contains 14 residues. The germline gives CDR1 SGHRS, CDR2 YFSETQ. The junction had 9 bases not matched to a gene; V was cut back by 6 bases and J by 4 bases. Here the CDR3 DNA reads TGCGCCAGCACCTATACAGGGGTCGCCACTGAAGCTTTCTTT. Translated: CASTYTGVATEAFF.

Turning to this clone: The sample holds other DNA sequences that translate to the same CDR3. The chain is built from TRBV14 and TRBJ1-1, with 8 bases matching TRBD1. The CDR3 length is 15 residues. The ends lost 3 bases at V and 1 base at J; junction bases unmatched: 4. Germline V gives CDR1 SGHDN, CDR2 FVKESK. In DNA, the CDR3 is TGTGCCAGCAGCCAGCGGACAGGGAGGAACACTGAAGCTTTCTTT. Protein: CASSQRTGRNTEAFF.

The sample holds one count of this clone. The CDR3 protein is CASRGGFSGNTIYF. CDR3 DNA sequence: TGTGCCAGCAGGGGGGGATTCTCTGGAAACACCATATATTTT. This rearrangement joins TRBV2 to TRBJ1-3; tentatively, D is TRBD1 (5 bases). This CDR3 is built from 14 residues. CDR1 SNHLY and CDR2 FYNNEI come from the germline V gene. Trimming took 6 bases from V and 0 from J, leaving 9 bases between them.

This clone is a singleton in its sample. The chain joins TRBV6-1 to TRBJ1-4; 7 bases are shared with TRBD1. The CDR3 has 14 residues. The V gene's germline CDR1 is MNHNS and CDR2 SASEGT. The V and J ends lost 1 base and 8 bases, in that order; junction bases with no gene match: 4. As DNA, the CDR3 is TGTGCCAGCAGTGAAGGACAGGGTCAGGAAAAACTGTTTTTT. Protein sequence: CASSEGQGQEKLFF.

The chain recombines TRBV9 with TRBJ1-1; D is unresolved. The V gene's germline CDR1 is SGDLS and CDR2 YYNGEE. This CDR3 has 13 residues. Trimming shortened V by 4 bases and J by 5 bases, and 12 bases separated the two germline ends. Here the CDR3 reads CASSNTGVTEAFF. CDR3 DNA: TGTGCCAGCAGCAATACGGGAGTGACTGAAGCTTTCTTT.

The chain has TRBV28 and TRBJ1-4; 7 bases align to TRBD1. Germline lookup yields CDR1 MDHEN and CDR2 SYDVKM. The CDR3 has 18 residues. With V trimmed by 4 bases and J by 0 bases, 11 bases remained unmatched. CDR3 loop: CASSSPTGWIATNEKLFF. The CDR3, as DNA: TGTGCCAGCAGTTCCCCGACAGGGTGGATTGCAACTAATGAAAAACTGTTTTTT.

The rearrangement joins TRBV6-5 to TRBJ2-3; no reliable D call. The ends were cut back, 6 bases at V and 3 bases at J, with 13 bases in the middle. Per the germline V gene, CDR1 is MNHEY and CDR2 is SVGAGI. The CDR3 loop spans 14 amino acids. CDR3 sequence (DNA): TGTGCCAGCAGCTCTCTCCTAGAGACAGATACGCAGTATTTT. This translates into CASSSLLETDTQYF.